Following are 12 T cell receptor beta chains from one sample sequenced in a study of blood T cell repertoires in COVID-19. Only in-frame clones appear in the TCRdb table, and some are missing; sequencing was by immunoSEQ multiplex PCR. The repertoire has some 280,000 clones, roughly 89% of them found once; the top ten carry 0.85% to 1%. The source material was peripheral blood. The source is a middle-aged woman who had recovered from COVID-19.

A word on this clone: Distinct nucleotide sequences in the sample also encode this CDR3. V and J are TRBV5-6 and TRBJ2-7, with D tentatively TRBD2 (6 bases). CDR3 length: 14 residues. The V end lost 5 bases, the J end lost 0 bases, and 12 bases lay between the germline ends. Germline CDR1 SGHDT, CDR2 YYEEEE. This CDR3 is CASSSGGSSYEQYF. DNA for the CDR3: TGTGCCAGCAGTTCCGGGGGTAGCTCCTACGAGCAGTACTTC.

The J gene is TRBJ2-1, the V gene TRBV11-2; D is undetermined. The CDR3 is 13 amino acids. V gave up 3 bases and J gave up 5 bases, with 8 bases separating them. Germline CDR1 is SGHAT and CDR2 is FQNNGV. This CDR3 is CASSFRQNNEQFF. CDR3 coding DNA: TGTGCCAGCAGCTTTCGCCAGAACAATGAGCAGTTCTTC.

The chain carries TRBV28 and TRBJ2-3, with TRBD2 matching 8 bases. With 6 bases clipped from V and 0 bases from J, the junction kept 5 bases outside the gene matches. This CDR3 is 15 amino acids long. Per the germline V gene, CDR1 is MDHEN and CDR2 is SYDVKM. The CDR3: CASRPLAGSTDTQYF. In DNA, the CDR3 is TGTGCCAGCAGACCTCTAGCGGGCAGCACAGATACGCAGTATTTT. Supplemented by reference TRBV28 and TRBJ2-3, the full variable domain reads DVKVTQSSRYLVKRTGEKVFLECVQDMDHENMFWYRQDPGLGLRLIYFSYDVKMKEKGDIPEGYSVSREKKERFSLILESASTNQTSMYLCASRPLAGSTDTQYFGPGTRLTVL.

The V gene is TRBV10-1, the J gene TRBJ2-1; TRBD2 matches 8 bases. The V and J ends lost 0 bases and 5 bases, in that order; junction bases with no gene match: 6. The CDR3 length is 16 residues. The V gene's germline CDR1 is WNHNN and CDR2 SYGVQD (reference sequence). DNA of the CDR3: TGCGCCAGCAGTGAGTCTGGAGCGGGAGACCACAATGAGCAGTTCTTC. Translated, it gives CASSESGAGDHNEQFF.

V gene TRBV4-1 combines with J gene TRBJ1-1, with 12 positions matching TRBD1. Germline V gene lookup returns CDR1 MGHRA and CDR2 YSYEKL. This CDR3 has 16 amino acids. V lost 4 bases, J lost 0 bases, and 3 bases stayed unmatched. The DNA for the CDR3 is TGCGCCAGCAGCCTGGGACAGGGGGCGGTGAACACTGAAGCTTTCTTT. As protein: CASSLGQGAVNTEAFF.

CDR3: CATSDFPRGDTQYF. The CDR3 coding sequence is TGTGCCACCAGTGACTTCCCTCGGGGAGATACGCAGTATTTT. This sequence joins TRBV24-1 and TRBJ2-3, with D possibly being TRBD2 (5 bases). The germline V and J ends were trimmed by 4 bases and 5 bases, with 12 bases remaining between them. This CDR3 contains 14 residues. CDR1 KGHDR and CDR2 SFDVKD come from the germline V gene.

The DNA of the CDR3 is TGTGCCAGCAGCTCCAACAGGAACACTGAAGCTTTCTTT. Its translation: CASSSNRNTEAFF. J is TRBJ1-1 and V is TRBV6-2 or TRBV6-3; D gene ambiguous. From germline, CDR1 is MNHEY and CDR2 SVGEGT. The CDR3 contains 13 residues. V dropped 6 bases and J dropped 1 base, with 9 bases sitting between them.

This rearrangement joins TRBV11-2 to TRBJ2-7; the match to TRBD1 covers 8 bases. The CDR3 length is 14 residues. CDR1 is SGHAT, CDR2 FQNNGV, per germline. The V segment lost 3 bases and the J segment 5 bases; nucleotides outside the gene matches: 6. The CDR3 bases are TGTGCCAGCAGCTTCCGGGACAGGATGAACGAGCAGTACTTC. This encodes CASSFRDRMNEQYF.

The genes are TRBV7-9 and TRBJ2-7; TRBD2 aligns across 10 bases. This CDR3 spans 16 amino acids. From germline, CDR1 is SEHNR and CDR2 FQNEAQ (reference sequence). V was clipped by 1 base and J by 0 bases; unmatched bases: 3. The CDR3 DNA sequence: TGTGCCAGCAGCTTAGTAACTAGCGGGACCTCCTACGAGCAGTACTTC. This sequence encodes CASSLVTSGTSYEQYF.

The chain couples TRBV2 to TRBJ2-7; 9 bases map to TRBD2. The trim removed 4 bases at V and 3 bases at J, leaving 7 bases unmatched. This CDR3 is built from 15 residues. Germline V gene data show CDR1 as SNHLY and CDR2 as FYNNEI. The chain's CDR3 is CASSGASGEIYEQYF. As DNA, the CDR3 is TGTGCCAGCAGTGGGGCTAGCGGGGAAATCTACGAGCAGTACTTC.

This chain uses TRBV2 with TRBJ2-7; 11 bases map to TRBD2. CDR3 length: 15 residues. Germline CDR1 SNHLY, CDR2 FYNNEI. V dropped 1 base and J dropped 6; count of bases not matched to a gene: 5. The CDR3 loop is CASSEGTSGRTEQYF. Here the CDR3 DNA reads TGTGCCAGCAGTGAAGGAACTAGCGGGAGAACCGAGCAGTACTTC.

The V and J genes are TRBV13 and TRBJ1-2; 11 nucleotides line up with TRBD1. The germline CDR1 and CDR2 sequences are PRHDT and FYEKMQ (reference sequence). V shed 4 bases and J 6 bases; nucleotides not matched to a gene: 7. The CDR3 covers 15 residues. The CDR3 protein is CASSSWDRGFHGYTF. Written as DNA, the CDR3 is TGTGCCAGCAGCTCTTGGGACAGGGGGTTTCATGGCTACACCTTC. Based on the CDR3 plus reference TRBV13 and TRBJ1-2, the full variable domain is AAGVIQSPRHLIKEKRETATLKCYPIPRHDTVYWYQQGPGQDPQFLISFYEKMQSDKGSIPDRFSAQQFSDYHSELNMSSLELGDSALYFCASSSWDRGFHGYTFGSGTRLTVV.